The 21 T cell receptor beta chains below come from one sample, sequenced in a study of blood T cells in healthy people across ages. Next came a second PCR, run for about 6 to 11 cycles, which used a sample-barcoded 5' primer along with a J-beta primer mix. TCRdb used MiXCR to reprocess the 5' RACE reads, holding one entry per CDR3 protein. The sample includes around 1,000,000 distinct CDR3 sequences, less than 45% of them seen just once. The sample comprised blood. All receptors derive from a man aged 18 to 30 in good health.

This chain connects TRBV20-1 to TRBJ1-2; D not resolved. Germline V lookup: CDR1 DFQATT, CDR2 SNEGSKA (reference sequence). The ends were cut back, 0 bases at V and 1 base at J, with 21 bases in the middle. This CDR3 comprises 18 residues. The CDR3 bases are TGCAGTGCTAGAGATACACGCTCCCTTACAGCTCGTAACTATGGCTACACCTTC. Translated, it gives CSARDTRSLTARNYGYTF.

This clonotype occurred a few times. The V gene is TRBV20-1, the J gene TRBJ2-7, with 8 bases lining up with TRBD1. This CDR3 region has 17 residues. The germline V gene has CDR1 DFQATT and CDR2 SNEGSKA (reference sequence). V was clipped by 3 bases and J by 1 base; unmatched bases: 14. The CDR3 bases are TGCAGTGCTAGTCCCCTGACAGGGGCCGAAGGATCCTACGAGCAGTACTTC. Protein: CSASPLTGAEGSYEQYF.

Concerning this clonotype itself: A much bigger clone sits one base away, suggesting this may be a read error. The rearrangement joins TRBV6-2 or TRBV6-3 to TRBJ2-3; no firm D call. The CDR3 has 14 residues. The germline CDR1 and CDR2 sequences are MNHEY and SVGEGT. Here the CDR3 reads CAGSQPDPTDTQYF. Written as DNA, the CDR3 is TGTGCCGGCAGCCAACCCGACCCCACAGATACGCAGTATTTT.

In its sample, this clonotype was seen many times. This sequence joins TRBV29-1 and TRBJ2-1, with 7 bases identical to TRBD1. This CDR3 has 12 amino acids. J gave up 8 bases and V 4 bases, and 5 bases lay outside the gene matches. Germline V gene sequence: CDR1 SQVTM, CDR2 ANQGSEA. CDR3 coding DNA: TGCAGCGTTGGTAGGGACAGCTATGAGCAGTTCTTC. The encoded protein is CSVGRDSYEQFF.

This clonotype was seen a few times. The chain recombines TRBV29-1 with TRBJ2-2, with 10 nucleotides matching TRBD1. Germline CDR1 reads SQVTM; CDR2 reads ANQGSEA. The CDR3 contains 14 residues. The junction had 7 bases not matched to a gene; V was cut back by 6 bases and J by 6 bases. The CDR3 DNA reads TGCAGCGTAGCCGGGACAGGGGATTCCGGGGAGCTGTTTTTT. This encodes CSVAGTGDSGELFF.

This chain links TRBV20-1 with TRBJ2-5; tentative D call: TRBD2 (6 bases). This CDR3 has 16 amino acids. The V end was cut by 4 bases, the J end by 9 bases, with 27 bases between. Germline CDR1 DFQATT, CDR2 SNEGSKA (reference sequence). CDR3 DNA: TGCAGTGCTACCGGGGGTACAGCCCTACTCCAACGGGCCCAGTACTTC. It specifies CSATGGTALLQRAQYF.

This clonotype was observed a handful of times. The rearrangement links TRBV20-1 to TRBJ2-5, with 7 bases fitting TRBD2. The V gene end was trimmed by 7 bases and the J gene end by 2 bases; junction bases not matched to a gene: 10. CDR3 size: 14 residues. Germline V lookup: CDR1 DFQATT, CDR2 SNEGSKA (reference sequence). For the CDR3, the DNA is TGCAGTGGAAGGTGGGCTAGCGGACAAGAGACCCAGTACTTC. Amino acid sequence: CSGRWASGQETQYF.

The chain links TRBV7-8 to TRBJ1-4; TRBD1 matches 8 bases. V dropped 3 bases and J dropped 5; count of bases not matched to a gene: 11. In germline, CDR1 is SGHVS, CDR2 FQNEAQ. This CDR3 is built from 17 residues. This CDR3 reads CASSFSAETGANEKLFF. The DNA of the CDR3 is TGTGCCAGCAGCTTCTCGGCCGAGACAGGGGCAAATGAAAAACTGTTTTTT.

This clonotype turned up a few times. The chain combines TRBV20-1 with TRBJ2-1, with D maybe TRBD1 (6 bases). CDR3 length equals 11 residues. V lost 6 bases and J 12 bases, leaving 15 bases between the germline ends. Germline V gene sequence: CDR1 DFQATT, CDR2 SNEGSKA (reference sequence). CDR3: CSAPSGEGQFF. The CDR3 bases are TGCAGTGCCCCATCAGGGGAAGGGCAGTTCTTC.

This clonotype was detected a few times. J is TRBJ1-4 and V is TRBV10-3; D unclear. Deletions cut 4 bases from V and 8 bases from J, with 14 bases between. Germline CDR1 reads ENHRY; CDR2 reads SYGVKD. There are 14 residues in the CDR3. DNA for the CDR3: TGTGCCATCAGTGTCTCGCCCGAGGGCGAAAAACTGTTTTTT. This encodes CAISVSPEGEKLFF.

The chain combines TRBV4-1 with TRBJ1-3; D unclear. CDR3 length: 15 residues. V lost 0 bases to trimming and J lost 5 bases, with 11 bases between them. Germline V CDR1 and CDR2: MGHRA, YSYEKL. The CDR3 sequence: CASSQDPSRRNTIYF. The CDR3 DNA reads TGCGCCAGCAGCCAAGATCCTAGCAGGCGAAACACCATATATTTT.

This clonotype was seen only a few times. V usage is TRBV20-1 and J usage is TRBJ2-1, with D possibly being TRBD1 or TRBD2 (5 bases each). The CDR3 has 15 amino acids. V gave up 0 bases and J gave up 8 bases, with 17 bases separating them. The germline V gene has CDR1 DFQATT and CDR2 SNEGSKA (reference sequence). The CDR3 bases are TGCAGTGCTAGAGATGGGGCTAGCCTCTCGGATGAGCAGTTCTTC. Protein sequence: CSARDGASLSDEQFF.

V is TRBV30 and J is TRBJ1-2; D remains unclear. V gave up 4 bases and J gave up 0 bases, with 12 bases separating them. The CDR3 runs to 14 residues. Germline CDR1 is GTSNPN and CDR2 is SVGIG (reference sequence). DNA for the CDR3: TGTGCCTGGACTGTCCGGCTATCTAACTATGGCTACACCTTC. Translated: CAWTVRLSNYGYTF. Looking up the rest from reference TRBV30 and TRBJ1-2 gives the full variable domain: SQTIHQWPATLVQPVGSPLSLECTVEGTSNPNLYWYRQAAGRGLQLLFYSVGIGQISSEVPQNLSASRPQDRQFILSSKKLLLSDSGFYLCAWTVRLSNYGYTFGSGTRLTVV.

The chain employs TRBV7-9 and TRBJ1-2, with TRBD1 matching over 12 bases. The germline gives CDR1 SEHNR, CDR2 FQNEAQ (reference sequence). The V gene end was trimmed by 3 bases and the J gene end by 6 bases; junction bases not matched to a gene: 2. This CDR3 spans 14 amino acids. The CDR3 sequence: CASSLGTGGDGYTF. In DNA form, the CDR3 reads TGTGCCAGCAGCTTGGGGACAGGGGGCGATGGCTACACCTTC.

V usage is TRBV11-1 and J usage is TRBJ1-1; D possibly corresponds to TRBD1 (6 bases). The V end lost 5 bases, the J end lost 6 bases, and 13 bases lay between the germline ends. CDR3 length equals 13 residues. Germline lookup yields CDR1 SGHAT and CDR2 FQDESV (reference sequence). CDR3 nucleotides: TGTGCCAGCAGCCGAGGGGGAATCGCTGAAGCTTTCTTT. Translated: CASSRGGIAEAFF.

The table lists this clonotype with a few counts. The rearrangement links TRBV20-1 to TRBJ1-2; 9 bases agree with TRBD1. With 4 bases clipped from V and 3 bases from J, the junction kept 6 bases outside the gene matches. Germline V gene data show CDR1 as DFQATT and CDR2 as SNEGSKA (reference sequence). This CDR3 comprises 14 residues. CDR3 amino acids: CSAKDRGHYYGYTF. The CDR3 coding sequence is TGCAGTGCTAAGGACAGGGGTCACTACTATGGCTACACCTTC.

In this sample, this clonotype turned up a few times. One junction end disagrees with the germline gene, perhaps due to a read error. The V and J genes are TRBV6-6 and TRBJ2-1; 7 nucleotides match TRBD1. Germline V lookup: CDR1 MNHNY, CDR2 SVGAGI (reference sequence). This CDR3 region has 14 residues. The CDR3 spells CASTKDRAYNGQFF. In DNA, the CDR3 is TGTGCCAGCACCAAAGACAGGGCCTACAATGGGCAGTTCTTC.

In this sample, this clonotype turned up a few times. J is TRBJ2-3 and V is TRBV4-2; the D gene is possibly TRBD2 (6 bases). Germline CDR1 reads LGHNA; CDR2 reads YNFKEQ. This CDR3 region has 18 residues. Trimming cost V 1 base and J 2 bases, with 19 bases left between them. CDR3 residues: CASSQVGRDRPFTDTQYF. The CDR3 coding sequence is TGTGCCAGCAGCCAAGTAGGGCGGGACCGACCCTTCACAGATACGCAGTATTTT.

As to this clonotype: A clone one base away is much larger, so this may be a read error. CDR3 amino acids: CASSVGRANGYTF. The CDR3 DNA follows: TGTGCCAGCAGTGTAGGGAGGGCCAATGGCTACACCTTC. V and J are TRBV27 and TRBJ1-2; D is unresolved. The CDR3 consists of 13 residues. Germline values: CDR1 MNHEY, CDR2 SMNVEV (reference sequence). V shed 5 bases and J shed 6 bases, with 13 bases lying between them.

The chain uses TRBV5-5 and TRBJ1-2; D not resolved. Germline CDR1 SGHKS, CDR2 YYEKEE (reference sequence). The CDR3 runs to 15 residues. V dropped 4 bases and J dropped 1 base, with 14 bases sitting between them. The CDR3 here is CASSPPRGNNYGYTF. DNA of the CDR3: TGTGCCAGCAGCCCGCCTCGGGGAAATAACTATGGCTACACCTTC.

This clonotype was seen ten or more times. This chain joins TRBV20-1 and TRBJ2-3; D gene uncertain. Germline CDR1 reads DFQATT; CDR2 reads SNEGSKA (reference sequence). V gave up 0 bases and J gave up 5 bases, with 9 bases separating them. There are 13 residues in the CDR3. The CDR3 loop is CSAREGFGDTQYF. The CDR3 bases are TGCAGTGCTAGAGAAGGGTTCGGAGATACGCAGTATTTT.